A single sample gave rise to the 3 T cell receptor beta chains below, sequenced in a study of cytomegalovirus exposure and HLA in healthy donors. Vbeta (60) and Jbeta (13) primers were used in the PCR. Generated by immunoSEQ multiplex PCR, the TCRdb table keeps only in-frame clones and is missing some. This sample has about 80,000 clones, with roughly 65% found just once. Sample: PBMCs. These receptors were obtained from a male donor in good health and CMV-seropositive.

This clone was observed a few times. This sequence joins TRBV7-2 and TRBJ1-2; possible D gene TRBD1, 5 bases. This CDR3 is 14 amino acids long. V dropped 8 bases and J dropped 4 bases, with 17 bases sitting between them. CDR1 is SGHTA and CDR2 is FQGNSA in the germline V gene. The CDR3 region has the DNA TGTGCCAGCTCTCGAGCCGACAGATCCTATGGCTACACCTTC. Its protein product is CASSRADRSYGYTF.

This chain joins TRBV18 and TRBJ2-6; D call uncertain. This CDR3 has 13 residues. Germline values: CDR1 KGHSH, CDR2 LQKENI. Trimming removed 3 bases at V and 5 bases at J, with 5 bases between. CDR3: CASSPSRANVLTF. The CDR3 DNA reads TGTGCCAGCTCACCGAGTAGGGCCAACGTCCTGACTTTC.

The chain couples TRBV7-8 to TRBJ1-4; 7 nucleotides match TRBD1. Germline values: CDR1 SGHVS, CDR2 FQNEAQ. The CDR3 is made up of 14 amino acids. The V gene end was trimmed by 3 bases and the J gene end by 3 bases; junction bases not matched to a gene: 1. For the CDR3, the DNA is TGTGCCAGCAGCTTGGGGACAGCTAATGAAAAACTGTTTTTT. This codes for CASSLGTANEKLFF.